This T cell receptor beta chain was documented in a study of blood T cell repertoires in COVID-19. Study summary: Both acute and convalescent COVID-19 samples were obtained from the United States, Italy and Spain.

The repertoire was sequenced with immunoSEQ multiplex PCR; TCRdb's copy has only in-frame clones and lacks some. The sample has fewer than 200,000 clones; approximately 86% are singletons. The germline CDR1 and CDR2 sequences are MNHEY and SMNVEV (reference sequence). This CDR3 region has 14 residues. V shed 2 bases and J 6 bases; nucleotides not matched to a gene: 4. Sequencing was carried out using peripheral blood. This TCR was sampled from a man in his fifties or sixties with active or convalescent COVID-19. This chain connects TRBV27 to TRBJ2-1, with TRBD2 matching over 7 bases. Here the CDR3 DNA reads TGTGCCAGCAGTTTAGGTCGGGGGGTCAATGAGCAGTTCTTC. It translates to CASSLGRGVNEQFF.